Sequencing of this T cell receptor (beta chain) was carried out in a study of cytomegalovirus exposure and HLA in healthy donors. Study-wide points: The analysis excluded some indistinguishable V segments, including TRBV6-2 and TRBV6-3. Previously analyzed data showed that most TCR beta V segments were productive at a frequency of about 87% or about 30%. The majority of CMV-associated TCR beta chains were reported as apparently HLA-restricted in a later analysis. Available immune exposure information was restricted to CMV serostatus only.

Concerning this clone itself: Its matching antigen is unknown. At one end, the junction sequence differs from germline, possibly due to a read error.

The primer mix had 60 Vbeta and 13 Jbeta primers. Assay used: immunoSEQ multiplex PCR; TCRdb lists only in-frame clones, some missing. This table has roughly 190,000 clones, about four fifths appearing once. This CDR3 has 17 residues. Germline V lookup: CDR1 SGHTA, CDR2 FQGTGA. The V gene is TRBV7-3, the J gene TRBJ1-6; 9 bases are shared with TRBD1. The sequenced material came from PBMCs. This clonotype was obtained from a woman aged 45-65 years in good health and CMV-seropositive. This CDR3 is CSSSPRTGDLDNSPLHF. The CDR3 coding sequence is TGTTCCAGCAGCCCAAGGACAGGGGATTTGGATAATTCACCCCTCCACTTT.